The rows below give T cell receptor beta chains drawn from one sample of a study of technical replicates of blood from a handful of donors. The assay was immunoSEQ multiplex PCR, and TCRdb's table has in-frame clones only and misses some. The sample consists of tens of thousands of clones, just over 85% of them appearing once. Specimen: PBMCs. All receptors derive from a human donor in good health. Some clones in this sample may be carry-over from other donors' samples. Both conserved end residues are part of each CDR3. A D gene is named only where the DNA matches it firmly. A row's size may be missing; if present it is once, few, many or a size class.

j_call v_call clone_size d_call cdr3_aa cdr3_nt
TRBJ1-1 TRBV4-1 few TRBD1 CASREDRGQDTEAFF TGCGCCAGCAGAGAAGACAGGGGGCAGGACACTGAAGCTTTCTTT
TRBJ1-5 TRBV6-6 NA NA CASSYPTQPQHF TGTGCCAGCAGCTACCCTACTCAGCCCCAGCATTTT
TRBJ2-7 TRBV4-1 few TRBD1 CASSQDPGTDYEQYF TGCGCCAGCAGCCAAGATCCGGGGACAGATTACGAGCAGTACTTC
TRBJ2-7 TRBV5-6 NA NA CASSLAWESSYEQYF TGTGCCAGCAGCTTGGCCTGGGAGAGCTCCTACGAGCAGTACTTC
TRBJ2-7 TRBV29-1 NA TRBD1 CSAYSGTDYEQYF TGCAGCGCATACTCAGGGACAGACTACGAGCAGTACTTC
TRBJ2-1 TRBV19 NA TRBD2 CASSIGAFSGRPYNEQFF TGTGCCAGTAGTATAGGTGCGTTTAGCGGGAGGCCCTACAATGAGCAGTTCTTC
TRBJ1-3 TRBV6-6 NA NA CASSYSTTGNTIYF TGTGCCAGCAGTTATTCCACAACTGGAAACACCATATATTTT
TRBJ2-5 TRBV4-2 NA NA CASSQAGGKTQYF TGTGCCAGCAGCCAAGCAGGGGGGAAGACCCAGTACTTC
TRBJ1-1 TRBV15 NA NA CATSRDRLGRSAAFF TGTGCCACCAGCAGAGACCGCTTGGGCAGGTCGGCGGCTTTCTTT
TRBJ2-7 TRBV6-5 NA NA CASSYSYQGSYEQYF TGTGCCAGCAGTTACTCGTACCAGGGGTCCTACGAGCAGTACTTC
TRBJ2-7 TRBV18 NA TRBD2 CASSRLATSYEQYF TGTGCCAGCTCTCGACTAGCGACTTCCTACGAGCAGTACTTC
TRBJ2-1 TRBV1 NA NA CTSSQPTSGSFYEQFF TGCACCAGCAGCCAACCAACTAGCGGGAGCTTCTATGAGCAGTTCTTC
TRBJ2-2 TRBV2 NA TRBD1 CASTPKTGANTGELFF TGTGCCAGCACCCCCAAGACAGGGGCGAACACCGGGGAGCTGTTTTTT
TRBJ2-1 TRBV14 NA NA CASSQAAGGEQFF TGTGCCAGCAGCCAAGCTGCTGGAGGTGAGCAGTTCTTC
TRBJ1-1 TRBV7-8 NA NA CASSLLLATNTEAFF TGTGCCAGCAGCCTACTCCTCGCAACGAACACTGAAGCTTTCTTT
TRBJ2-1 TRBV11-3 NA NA CASSLGGEQFF TGTGCCAGCAGCTTAGGCGGTGAGCAGTTCTTC
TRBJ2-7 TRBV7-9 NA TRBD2 CASSTRLAGVVEQYF TGTGCCAGCAGCACGAGACTAGCGGGGGTTGTTGAGCAGTACTTC
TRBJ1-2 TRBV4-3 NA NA CASSQKQDFGYTF TGCGCCAGCAGCCAAAAACAGGATTTTGGCTACACCTTC